This T cell receptor (beta chain) was profiled in a study of T cell responses to AZD1222 COVID-19 vaccine. After removal of 3 bases from V and 3 bases from J, the junction contained 6 bases not matched to a gene. CDR3 length: 15 amino acids. Germline V gene sequence: CDR1 LNHDA, CDR2 SQIVND (reference sequence). The method was immunoSEQ multiplex PCR; TCRdb's version includes in-frame clones alone and lacks a portion of them. The sample has approximately 64,000 clones, about 89% seen once. In this sample, this clone turned up once. The clonotype originates from an adult who received the MenACWY meningococcal vaccine as a control. The chain carries TRBV19 and TRBJ2-5, with TRBD2 matching over 8 bases. Sequences were derived from peripheral blood, sampled 28 days after the second dose of the MenACWY control vaccine. CDR3 protein: CASSIGAGAKETQYF. The CDR3 nucleotides are TGTGCCAGTAGTATTGGAGCGGGGGCGAAAGAGACCCAGTACTTC.